Below, 20 T cell receptor beta chains from the same sample are listed, as sequenced in a study of blood T cells in healthy people across ages. The use of a sample-barcoded 5' primer and a J-beta primer mix characterized a second PCR of 7 to 11 cycles. One entry per CDR3 protein results from TCRdb running MiXCR on the 5' RACE reads. This table holds around 1,600,000 distinct CDR3 sequences, 40% to 45% found once. Material: blood. Receptors were obtained from a woman younger than 35 in good health.

The chain is built from TRBV27 and TRBJ2-1; perhaps TRBD2 as D (5 bases). This CDR3 spans 15 amino acids. Germline CDR1 is MNHEY and CDR2 is SMNVEV (reference sequence). The V gene lost 4 bases and the J gene lost 4 bases, with 14 bases spanning the gap. CDR3 sequence: CASSSRRVGYNEQFF. CDR3 DNA sequence: TGTGCCAGCAGTTCAAGGCGGGTGGGTTACAATGAGCAGTTCTTC.

This clonotype was seen a handful of times. V is TRBV20-1 and J is TRBJ1-2, with D perhaps matching TRBD1 (5 bases). The CDR3 length is 13 residues. With 7 bases removed from V and 2 bases from J, the gap between germline ends came to 14 bases. Germline CDR1 DFQATT, CDR2 SNEGSKA (reference sequence). CDR3 coding DNA: TGCAGTGGTGCCGAGGGGTTGAACTATGGCTACACCTTC. It codes for CSGAEGLNYGYTF.

This chain joins TRBV20-1 and TRBJ2-1; no reliable D call. This CDR3 has 12 amino acids. Trimming removed 2 bases from V and 9 bases from J, with 11 bases in between. Germline V gene lookup returns CDR1 DFQATT and CDR2 SNEGSKA (reference sequence). For the CDR3, the DNA is TGCAGTGCTAGACGATGGATGGGTGAGCAGTTCTTC. Amino acids: CSARRWMGEQFF.

The chain links TRBV29-1 to TRBJ2-1; D gene unclear. Germline CDR1 SQVTM, CDR2 ANQGSEA. With 5 bases removed from V and 3 bases from J, the gap between germline ends came to 14 bases. This CDR3 has 14 residues. The CDR3 here is CSVTAQTFYNEQFF. The CDR3 DNA follows: TGCAGCGTTACAGCCCAAACTTTCTACAATGAGCAGTTCTTC.

The rearrangement uses TRBV28 and TRBJ1-1, with a weak D call TRBD1 (6 bases). V lost 7 bases, J lost 4 bases, and 19 bases lay in between. The CDR3 spans 15 residues. The germline CDR1 and CDR2 sequences are MDHEN and SYDVKM. The DNA of the CDR3 is TGTGCCAGCACCATGGGGGCTCGGGAGGGCACTGAAGCTTTCTTT. It encodes CASTMGAREGTEAFF.

CDR3 coding DNA: TGCGCCAGCAGCTACCGGGTCCTAACCGAGCAGTACTTC. Translation: CASSYRVLTEQYF. The chain recombines TRBV5-1 with TRBJ2-7; D gene unclear. Trimming shortened V by 3 bases and J by 6 bases, and 13 bases separated the two germline ends. Germline-derived CDR1 and CDR2 are SGHRS and YFSETQ. The CDR3 is 13 amino acids.

This clonotype appeared a few times. This rearrangement joins TRBV28 to TRBJ2-1; no clear D gene. Trimming took 6 bases from V and 8 from J, leaving 14 bases between them. This CDR3 has 13 amino acids. Germline V lookup: CDR1 MDHEN, CDR2 SYDVKM. The CDR3 nucleotides are TGTGCCAGCAGCTGTCCCGGGTGCGATGAGCAGTTCTTC. Its translation is CASSCPGCDEQFF. The full variable domain, with the rest looked up from reference TRBV28 and TRBJ2-1, is DVKVTQSSRYLVKRTGEKVFLECVQDMDHENMFWYRQDPGLGLRLIYFSYDVKMKEKGDIPEGYSVSREKKERFSLILESASTNQTSMYLCASSCPGCDEQFFGPGTRLTVL.

In regard to this clonotype: Germline is not matched at one junction end, which may reflect a read error. The rearrangement uses TRBV4-2 and TRBJ2-3, with 9 bases lining up with TRBD2. Germline V CDR1 and CDR2: LGHNA, YNFKEQ. The CDR3 is 17 amino acids. The CDR3 bases are TGTGCCTGCAGCCAAGTAAGCAACAGCGGGGGGACAGATACGCAGTATTTT. Protein product: CACSQVSNSGGTDTQYF.

This sequence joins TRBV20-1 and TRBJ2-1, with 9 bases fitting TRBD2. The J call may be wrong; the DNA end is better matched by TRBJ2-7. The CDR3 has 17 amino acids. CDR1 is DFQATT, CDR2 SNEGSKA, per germline (reference sequence). The CDR3 spells CSASATGSGGSYNEQYF. The DNA for the CDR3 is TGCAGTGCTAGCGCCACGGGTAGCGGGGGTTCCTACAATGAGCAGTACTTC.

V gene TRBV14 combines with J gene TRBJ2-7; the D gene is possibly TRBD2 (6 bases). The CDR3 sequence is 14 residues long. Trimming took 4 bases from V and 3 from J, leaving 13 bases between them. Germline CDR1 and CDR2: SGHDN and FVKESK. CDR3 bases: TGTGCCAGCAGCCGCGGAGGGCTGGTCTACGAGCAGTACTTC. Translation: CASSRGGLVYEQYF.

CDR3 region: CAAGQGIDTQYF. Here the CDR3 DNA reads TGTGCTGCAGGACAGGGGATAGATACGCAGTATTTT. The gene calls are TRBV19 and TRBJ2-3, with 9 bases aligning to TRBD1. CDR1 and CDR2 from the germline V gene are LNHDA and SQIVND (reference sequence). The CDR3 is 12 residues long.

V gene TRBV9 combines with J gene TRBJ2-1, with 12 nucleotides matching TRBD2. Germline V gives CDR1 SGDLS, CDR2 YYNGEE. Trimming at V came to 4 bases and at J to 4 bases, leaving 6 bases not matched to a gene. The CDR3 is 16 residues long. CDR3 region: CASSTRTSGDYNEQFF. The CDR3 DNA reads TGTGCCAGCAGCACTCGGACTAGCGGGGATTACAATGAGCAGTTCTTC.

V gene TRBV4-3 combines with J gene TRBJ1-2, with TRBD1 matching 11 bases. The CDR3 totals 17 residues. In germline, CDR1 is LGHNA, CDR2 YSLEER. J gave up 0 bases and V 0 bases, and 3 bases lay outside the gene matches. In DNA form, the CDR3 reads TGCGCCAGCAGCCAAGATGGACAGGGGGCGGCTAACTATGGCTACACCTTC. Its translation: CASSQDGQGAANYGYTF.

The chain recombines TRBV4-3 with TRBJ2-7; 12 positions agree with TRBD2. Germline CDR1 LGHNA, CDR2 YSLEER. Losses at the gene ends were 0 bases for V and 7 bases for J; bases not matched to a gene: 13. The CDR3 runs to 18 residues. CDR3 sequence: CASSQDGLAGGTFNEQYF. The CDR3 DNA follows: TGCGCCAGCAGCCAAGATGGGCTAGCGGGAGGGACCTTCAATGAGCAGTACTTC.

This clonotype was found a few times. The gene calls are TRBV15 and TRBJ2-1; 11 nucleotides match TRBD2. This CDR3 comprises 15 residues. Trimming removed 5 bases from V and 7 bases from J; junction bases left unmatched: 7. The germline gives CDR1 LNHNV, CDR2 YYDKDF (reference sequence). Here the CDR3 DNA reads TGTGCCACCAGCCTACTAGCGGGAGTTTCTAATGAGCAGTTCTTC. Protein sequence: CATSLLAGVSNEQFF.

The chain links TRBV7-2 to TRBJ2-6; 7 bases agree with TRBD2. Trimming at V came to 6 bases and at J to 3 bases, leaving 20 bases not matched to a gene. The germline V gene encodes CDR1 SGHTA and CDR2 FQGNSA. CDR3 size: 20 residues. Here the CDR3 reads CASRGARQRDKYGGANVLTF. CDR3 DNA: TGTGCCAGCAGAGGAGCACGCCAGCGGGATAAGTACGGTGGGGCCAACGTCCTGACTTTC. Full variable domain (missing parts from reference TRBV7-2 and TRBJ2-6): GAGVSQSPSNKVTEKGKDVELRCDPISGHTALYWYRQSLGQGLEFLIYFQGNSAPDKSGLPSDRFSAERTGGSVSTLTIQRTQQEDSAVYLCASRGARQRDKYGGANVLTFGAGSRLTVL.

This clonotype was picked up a small number of times. The chain couples TRBV6-2 or TRBV6-3 to TRBJ2-1, with 9 nucleotides matching TRBD2. Germline V CDR1 and CDR2: MNHEY, SVGEGT. V lost 2 bases, J lost 6 bases, and 5 bases stayed unmatched. The CDR3 extends over 15 amino acids. CDR3 nucleotide sequence: TGTGCCAGCAGTTACACCTTAGCGGGGGCCAATGAGCAGTTCTTC. It yields the protein CASSYTLAGANEQFF.

This chain uses TRBV5-1 with TRBJ1-2, with 7 bases aligning to TRBD1. There are 19 residues in the CDR3. CDR1 and CDR2 (germline): SGHRS, YFSETQ. Losses at the gene ends were 2 bases for V and 2 bases for J; bases not matched to a gene: 18. The chain's CDR3 is CASSFPRGTVFPPNYGYTF. The CDR3, as DNA: TGCGCCAGCAGCTTCCCGAGGGGGACAGTCTTTCCGCCGAACTATGGCTACACCTTC.

The gene calls are TRBV5-1 and TRBJ2-3, with D perhaps assigned TRBD1 or TRBD2 (5 bases each). V was trimmed by 3 bases and J by 5 bases, leaving 16 bases between them. The germline V gene has CDR1 SGHRS and CDR2 YFSETQ. This CDR3 contains 15 residues. The CDR3 bases are TGCGCCAGCAGCTCGACCGGGACGCAAGGAGATACGCAGTATTTT. Translating it yields CASSSTGTQGDTQYF.

In this sample, this clonotype turned up a few times. The chain links TRBV4-3 to TRBJ1-2, with D unclear. V lost 5 bases and J lost 8, with 15 bases in between. Germline V gives CDR1 LGHNA, CDR2 YSLEER. CDR3 length: 13 amino acids. CDR3 nucleotides: TGCGCCAGCAGCTCCGGACTGCAAACGGGCTACACCTTC. Protein: CASSSGLQTGYTF.